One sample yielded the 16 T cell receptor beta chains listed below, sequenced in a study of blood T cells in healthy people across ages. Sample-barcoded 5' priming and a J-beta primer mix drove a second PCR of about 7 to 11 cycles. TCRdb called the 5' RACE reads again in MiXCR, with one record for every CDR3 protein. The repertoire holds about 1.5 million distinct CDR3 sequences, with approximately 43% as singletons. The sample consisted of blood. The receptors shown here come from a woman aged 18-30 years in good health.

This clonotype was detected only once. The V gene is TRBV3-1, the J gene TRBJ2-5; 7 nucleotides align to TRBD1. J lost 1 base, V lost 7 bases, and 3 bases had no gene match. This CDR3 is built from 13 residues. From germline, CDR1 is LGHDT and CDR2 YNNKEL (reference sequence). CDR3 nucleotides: TGTGCCAGCAACCACAGGGGCCAAGAGACCCAGTACTTC. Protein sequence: CASNHRGQETQYF.

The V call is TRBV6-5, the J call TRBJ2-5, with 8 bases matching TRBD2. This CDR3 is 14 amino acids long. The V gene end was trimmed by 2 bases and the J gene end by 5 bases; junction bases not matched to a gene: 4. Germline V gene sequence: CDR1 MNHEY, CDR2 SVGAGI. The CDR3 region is CASSYGPGGETQYF. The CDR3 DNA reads TGTGCCAGCAGTTACGGGCCGGGAGGGGAGACCCAGTACTTC.

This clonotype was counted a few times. The CDR3 coding sequence is TGTGCCAGCAGCCCGTTTTTGGAGGGGGCCTCCTACGAGCAGTACTTC. Protein sequence: CASSPFLEGASYEQYF. The gene calls are TRBV9 and TRBJ2-7; TRBD1 is a possible D gene (7 bases). Germline V gene lookup returns CDR1 SGDLS and CDR2 YYNGEE. The V gene lost 4 bases and the J gene lost 0 bases, with 17 bases spanning the gap. The CDR3 is 16 amino acids.

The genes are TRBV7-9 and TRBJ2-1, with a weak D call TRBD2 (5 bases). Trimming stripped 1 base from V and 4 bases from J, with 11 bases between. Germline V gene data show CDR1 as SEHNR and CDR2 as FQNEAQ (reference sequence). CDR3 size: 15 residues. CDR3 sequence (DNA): TGTGCCAGCAGCTTAGGGGAGATGAAGTACAATGAGCAGTTCTTC. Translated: CASSLGEMKYNEQFF.

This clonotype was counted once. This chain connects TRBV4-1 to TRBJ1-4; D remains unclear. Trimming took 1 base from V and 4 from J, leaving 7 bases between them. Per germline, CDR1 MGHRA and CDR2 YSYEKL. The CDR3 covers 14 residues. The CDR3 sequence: CASSQAPDNEKLFF. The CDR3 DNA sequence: TGCGCCAGCAGCCAAGCCCCGGATAATGAAAAACTGTTTTTT.

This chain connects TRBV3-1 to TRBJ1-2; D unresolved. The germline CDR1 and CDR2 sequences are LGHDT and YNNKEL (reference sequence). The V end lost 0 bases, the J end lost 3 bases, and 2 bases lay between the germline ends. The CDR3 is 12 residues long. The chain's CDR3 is CASSQDDYGYTF. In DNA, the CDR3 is TGTGCCAGCAGCCAAGATGACTATGGCTACACCTTC. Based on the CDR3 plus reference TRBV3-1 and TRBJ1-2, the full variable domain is DTAVSQTPKYLVTQMGNDKSIKCEQNLGHDTMYWYKQDSKKFLKIMFSYNNKELIINETVPNRFSPKSPDKAHLNLHINSLELGDSAVYFCASSQDDYGYTFGSGTRLTVV.

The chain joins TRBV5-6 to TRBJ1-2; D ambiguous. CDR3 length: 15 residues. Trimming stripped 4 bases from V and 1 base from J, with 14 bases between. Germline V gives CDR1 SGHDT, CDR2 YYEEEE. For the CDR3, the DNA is TGTGCCAGCAGCCCCCGTGGGAGCTTTAACTATGGCTACACCTTC. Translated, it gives CASSPRGSFNYGYTF.

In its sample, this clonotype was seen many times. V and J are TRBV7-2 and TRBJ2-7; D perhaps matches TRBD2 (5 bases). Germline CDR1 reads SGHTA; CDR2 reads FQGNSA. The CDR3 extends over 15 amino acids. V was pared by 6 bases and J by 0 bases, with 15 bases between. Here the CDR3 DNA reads TGTGCCAGCAGTTCGGACCTTGGGAGCTCCTACGAGCAGTACTTC. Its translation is CASSSDLGSSYEQYF.

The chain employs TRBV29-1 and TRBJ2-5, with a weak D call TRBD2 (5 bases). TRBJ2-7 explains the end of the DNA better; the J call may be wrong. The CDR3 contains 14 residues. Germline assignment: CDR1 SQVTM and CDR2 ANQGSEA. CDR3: CSVEASGSPYEQYF. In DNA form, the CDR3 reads TGCAGCGTTGAAGCAAGCGGATCCCCCTACGAGCAGTACTTC.

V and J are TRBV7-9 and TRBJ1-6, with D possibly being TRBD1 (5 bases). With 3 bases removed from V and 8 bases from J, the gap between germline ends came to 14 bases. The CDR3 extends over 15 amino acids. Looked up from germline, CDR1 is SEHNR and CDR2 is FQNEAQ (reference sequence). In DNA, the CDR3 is TGTGCCAGCAGCTTGGGCAGGGTGGTTGATTCACCCCTCCACTTT. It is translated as CASSLGRVVDSPLHF.

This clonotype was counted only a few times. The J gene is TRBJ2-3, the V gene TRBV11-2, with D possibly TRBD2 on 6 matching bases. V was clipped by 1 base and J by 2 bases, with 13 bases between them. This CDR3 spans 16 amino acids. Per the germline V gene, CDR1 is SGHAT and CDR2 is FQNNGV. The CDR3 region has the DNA TGTGCCAGCAGCTTAGGCCTAGCGTACGTCACAGATACGCAGTATTTT. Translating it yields CASSLGLAYVTDTQYF.

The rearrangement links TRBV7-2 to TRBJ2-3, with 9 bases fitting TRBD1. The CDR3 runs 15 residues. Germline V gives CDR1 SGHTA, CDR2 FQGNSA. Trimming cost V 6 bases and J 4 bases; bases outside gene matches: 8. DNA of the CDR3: TGTGCCAGCAGACTTATACAGGGGGCGGCAGATACGCAGTATTTT. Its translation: CASRLIQGAADTQYF.

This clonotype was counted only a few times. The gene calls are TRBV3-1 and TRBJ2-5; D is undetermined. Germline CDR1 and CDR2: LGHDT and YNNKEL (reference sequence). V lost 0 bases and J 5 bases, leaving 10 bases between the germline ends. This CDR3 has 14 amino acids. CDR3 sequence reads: CASSQDVGLETQYF. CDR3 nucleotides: TGTGCCAGCAGCCAAGATGTCGGCCTGGAGACCCAGTACTTC.

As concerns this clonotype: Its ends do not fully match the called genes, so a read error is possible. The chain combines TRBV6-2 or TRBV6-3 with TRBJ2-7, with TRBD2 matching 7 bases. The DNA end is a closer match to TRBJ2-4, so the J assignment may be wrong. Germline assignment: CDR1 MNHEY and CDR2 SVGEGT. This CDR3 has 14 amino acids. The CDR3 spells CASSYREAKSIQYF. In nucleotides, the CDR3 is TGTGCCAGCAGTTACCGGGAGGCCAAAAGCATTCAGTACTTC.

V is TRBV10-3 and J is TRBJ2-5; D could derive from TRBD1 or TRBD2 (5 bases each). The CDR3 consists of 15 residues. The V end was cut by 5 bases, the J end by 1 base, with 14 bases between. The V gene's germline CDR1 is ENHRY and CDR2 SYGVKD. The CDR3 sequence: CAISLGTAFQETQYF. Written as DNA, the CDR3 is TGTGCCATCAGTCTTGGGACGGCCTTCCAAGAGACCCAGTACTTC.

The CDR3 DNA reads TGTGCCAGCAGCCAGGGTAGGATCAATCAGCCCCAGCATTTT. This codes for CASSQGRINQPQHF. This chain joins TRBV6-2 or TRBV6-3 and TRBJ1-5, with D tentatively TRBD1 (5 bases). The V end lost 6 bases, the J end lost 3 bases, and 12 bases lay between the germline ends. The length of the CDR3 is 14 residues. Germline lookup yields CDR1 MNHEY and CDR2 SVGEGT.